The 2 T cell receptor beta chains below all came from one sample that was sequenced in a study of blood T cell repertoires in COVID-19. The data were produced by immunoSEQ multiplex PCR, yet TCRdb's version contains in-frame clones alone and is incomplete. The table shows 250,000 to 300,000 clones, with around 86% occurring only once. Sequenced input: peripheral blood. The receptors derive from a man aged 18 to 35 with active or convalescent COVID-19.

The J gene is TRBJ2-1, the V gene TRBV28, with 11 positions matching TRBD1. Losses at the gene ends were 6 bases for V and 9 bases for J; bases not matched to a gene: 10. Per germline, CDR1 MDHEN and CDR2 SYDVKM. This CDR3 spans 15 amino acids. CDR3 in DNA: TGTGCCAGCAGGGCGGGGACAGGGGGATGGGGTGAGCAGTTCTTC. Translated: CASRAGTGGWGEQFF.

The V call is TRBV30, the J call TRBJ2-5; 8 bases are a match to TRBD2. From germline, CDR1 is GTSNPN and CDR2 SVGIG (reference sequence). There are 17 residues in the CDR3. The V and J ends lost 1 base and 3 bases, in that order; junction bases with no gene match: 13. The CDR3 DNA reads as TGTGCCTGGAGTGGAGGTGTGATGGGACTAGGAAAAGAGACCCAGTACTTC. Translation gives CAWSGGVMGLGKETQYF.